This entry lists 10 T cell receptor beta chains sequenced from one sample in a study of control samples from healthy donors and cancer patients. Profiling relied on immunoSEQ multiplex PCR, and the TCRdb table lists in-frame clones only, not all of them. The table shows 110,000 to 150,000 clones, with roughly 89% occurring only once. The source material was blood. Source of these receptors: a young man in good health.

For this clone: This same CDR3 is encoded by further DNA sequences in the sample. The chain couples TRBV7-2 to TRBJ2-2, with 10 bases that match TRBD2. The CDR3 length is 15 residues. Germline-derived CDR1 and CDR2 are SGHTA and FQGNSA. The ends lost 0 bases at V and 8 bases at J; junction bases unmatched: 3. CDR3 bases: TGTGCCAGCAGCTTAGCCAGCGGGAGGGCGGGGGAGCTGTTTTTT. Translating gives CASSLASGRAGELFF.

This chain links TRBV5-6 with TRBJ2-7; 10 positions match TRBD1. CDR3 length: 15 amino acids. Germline-derived CDR1 and CDR2 are SGHDT and YYEEEE. The J segment lost 2 bases and the V segment lost 7 bases, leaving 9 bases of the junction unmatched. This CDR3 reads CASVRNGQGAYEQYF. For the CDR3, the DNA is TGTGCCAGCGTCCGTAATGGACAGGGGGCCTACGAGCAGTACTTC.

This clone was seen a handful of times. The chain has TRBV5-1 and TRBJ1-2; D perhaps matches TRBD1 (5 bases). The CDR3 consists of 14 residues. CDR1 SGHRS and CDR2 YFSETQ come from the germline V gene. The V and J ends lost 0 bases and 5 bases respectively, with 11 bases between them. The CDR3 bases are TGCGCCAGCAGCTTGGCAGGGCTGGAATATGGCTACACCTTC. Residues: CASSLAGLEYGYTF.

The chain is built from TRBV28 and TRBJ2-3; 11 nucleotides align to TRBD1. Germline lookup yields CDR1 MDHEN and CDR2 SYDVKM. V shed 7 bases and J 5 bases; nucleotides not matched to a gene: 8. This CDR3 contains 15 residues. The CDR3 DNA reads TGTGCCAGCAAGGGTTGGACAGGGGGCAGAGATACGCAGTATTTT. Its translation: CASKGWTGGRDTQYF.

The gene calls are TRBV7-9 and TRBJ2-1; D remains unclear. The V and J ends lost 2 bases and 1 base respectively, with 12 bases between them. Germline V gives CDR1 SEHNR, CDR2 FQNEAQ (reference sequence). The CDR3 is made up of 16 amino acids. The CDR3 DNA follows: TGTGCCAGCAGCTTAAAAGACTCCGTGTCCTACAATGAGCAGTTCTTC. This gives the protein CASSLKDSVSYNEQFF. Full variable domain (missing parts from reference TRBV7-9 and TRBJ2-1): DTGVSQNPRHKITKRGQNVTFRCDPISEHNRLYWYRQTLGQGPEFLTYFQNEAQLEKSRLLSDRFSAERPKGSFSTLEIQRTEQGDSAMYLCASSLKDSVSYNEQFFGPGTRLTVL.

The gene calls are TRBV5-1 and TRBJ1-2, with 7 bases that match TRBD1. Germline V lookup: CDR1 SGHRS, CDR2 YFSETQ. This CDR3 comprises 13 residues. V lost 4 bases and J lost 7; bases outside the gene matches: 7. This chain's CDR3 is CASSLDRAGGYTF. The CDR3 DNA follows: TGCGCCAGCAGCCTCGACAGGGCCGGTGGCTACACCTTC.

This chain links TRBV20-1 with TRBJ2-1; D is ambiguous. The germline CDR1 and CDR2 sequences are DFQATT and SNEGSKA (reference sequence). V lost 5 bases and J 4 bases, leaving 3 bases between the germline ends. This CDR3 is built from 10 residues. CDR3 region: CSAGYNEQFF. The DNA for the CDR3 is TGCAGTGCTGGTTACAATGAGCAGTTCTTC.

The genes are TRBV9 and TRBJ2-5; TRBD2 matches at 7 bases. Unmatched junction bases numbered 5, after V lost 4 bases and J lost 2 bases. In germline, CDR1 is SGDLS, CDR2 YYNGEE. This CDR3 contains 14 residues. For the CDR3, the DNA is TGTGCCAGCAGCCCCCCAGCGGGACAAGAGACCCAGTACTTC. Translated, it gives CASSPPAGQETQYF. The complete variable domain, with remaining parts taken from reference TRBV9 and TRBJ2-5, reads DSGVTQTPKHLITATGQRVTLRCSPRSGDLSVYWYQQSLDQGLQFLIQYYNGEERAKGNILERFSAQQFPDLHSELNLSSLELGDSALYFCASSPPAGQETQYFGPGTRLLVL.

In its sample, this clone was seen a few times. V gene TRBV11-2 combines with J gene TRBJ2-3; 9 bases are a match to TRBD2. Trimming took 3 bases from V and 4 from J; bases not matched to a gene: 5. The germline gives CDR1 SGHAT, CDR2 FQNNGV. CDR3 size: 15 residues. The CDR3 coding sequence is TGTGCCAGCAGCTTCGGCGGGGGGGGCTCAGATACGCAGTATTTT. Protein sequence: CASSFGGGGSDTQYF. The entire variable domain, with the rest obtained from reference TRBV11-2 and TRBJ2-3, is as follows: EAGVAQSPRYKIIEKRQSVAFWCNPISGHATLYWYQQILGQGPKLLIQFQNNGVVDDSQLPKDRFSAERLKGVDSTLKIQPAKLEDSAVYLCASSFGGGGSDTQYFGPGTRLTVL.

This chain links TRBV18 with TRBJ2-3, with a tentative D call TRBD1 (5 bases). V was clipped by 1 base and J by 1 base, with 12 bases between them. The CDR3 spans 16 residues. Per germline, CDR1 KGHSH and CDR2 LQKENI. CDR3 sequence reads: CASSPLAGSGTDTQYF. The CDR3 nucleotides read TGTGCCAGCTCACCACTAGCAGGGTCGGGCACAGATACGCAGTATTTT.